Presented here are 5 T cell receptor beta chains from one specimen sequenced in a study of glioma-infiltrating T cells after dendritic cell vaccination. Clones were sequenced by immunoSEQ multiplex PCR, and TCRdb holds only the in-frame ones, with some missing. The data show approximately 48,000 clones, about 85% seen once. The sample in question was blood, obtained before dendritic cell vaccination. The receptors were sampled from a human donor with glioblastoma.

CDR3 residues: CASSTASGEGYEQYF. Written as DNA, the CDR3 is TGTGCCAGCAGTACCGCTAGCGGGGAAGGCTACGAGCAGTACTTC. The chain joins TRBV27 to TRBJ2-7; 9 bases line up with TRBD2. V gave up 5 bases and J gave up 3 bases; unmatched junction bases: 8. Germline CDR1 is MNHEY and CDR2 is SMNVEV (reference sequence). This CDR3 comprises 15 residues.

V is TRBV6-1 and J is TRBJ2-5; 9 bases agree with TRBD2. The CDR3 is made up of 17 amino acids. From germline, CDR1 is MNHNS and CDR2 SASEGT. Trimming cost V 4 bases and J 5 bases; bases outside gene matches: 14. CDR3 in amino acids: CASSGASGGRAVETQYF. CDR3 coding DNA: TGTGCCAGCAGTGGAGCCTCCGGCGGGAGGGCCGTTGAGACCCAGTACTTC.

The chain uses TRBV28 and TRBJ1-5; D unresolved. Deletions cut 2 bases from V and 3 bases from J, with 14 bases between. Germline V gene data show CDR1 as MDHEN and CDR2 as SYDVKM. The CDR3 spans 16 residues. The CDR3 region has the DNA TGTGCCAGCAGTTTACGGCCGGCGGTGATCAATCAGCCCCAGCATTTT. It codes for CASSLRPAVINQPQHF.

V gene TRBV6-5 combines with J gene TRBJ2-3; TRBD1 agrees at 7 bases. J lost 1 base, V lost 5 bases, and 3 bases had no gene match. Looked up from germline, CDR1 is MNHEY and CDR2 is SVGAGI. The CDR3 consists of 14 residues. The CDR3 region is CASSRDRRTDTQYF. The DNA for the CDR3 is TGTGCCAGCAGTAGGGACAGACGCACAGATACGCAGTATTTT.

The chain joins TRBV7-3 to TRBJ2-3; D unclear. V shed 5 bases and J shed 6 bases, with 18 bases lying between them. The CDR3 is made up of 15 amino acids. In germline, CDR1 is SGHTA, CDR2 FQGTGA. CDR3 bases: TGTGCCAGCAGCCCTAAAGCTAGAAATTCGGATACGCAGTATTTT. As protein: CASSPKARNSDTQYF. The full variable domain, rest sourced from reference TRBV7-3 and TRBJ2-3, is GAGVSQTPSNKVTEKGKYVELRCDPISGHTALYWYRQSLGQGPEFLIYFQGTGAADDSGLPNDRFFAVRPEGSVSTLKIQRTERGDSAVYLCASSPKARNSDTQYFGPGTRLTVL.